This note documents a single TCR beta chain sequence. CDR1 is SGHRS and CDR2 is YFSETQ in the germline V gene. V lost 2 bases, J lost 1 base, and 9 bases lay in between. The CDR3 is made up of 14 amino acids. The entry originates in a study of T-cell memory formation after mild COVID-19. From the 5' RACE reads, TCRdb called clonotypes with MiXCR, one entry per CDR3 protein. The repertoire includes roughly 14,000 distinct CDR3 sequences, over 20% of them detected once, and about 57% sits in the top ten. The sample taken for sequencing was PBMCs or a T cell subset sorted from them (not recorded which). This receptor was taken from a man aged 18 to 29 who had mild COVID-19 (a few samples of this study predate the infection). Cell type and time point are not known. The chain employs TRBV5-1 and TRBJ1-1; no clear D gene. The CDR3: CASSFGRSNTEAFF. The CDR3, as DNA: TGCGCCAGCAGCTTTGGGCGATCGAACACTGAAGCTTTCTTT.